This is a list of T cell receptor beta chains from one sample in a study of beta chain features in type 1 diabetes. TCRdb's copy holds only in-frame clones and misses some; the assay was immunoSEQ multiplex PCR. Seen here are about 320,000 clones, 14% observed once, and the top ten hold 6.7%. What was sequenced was central memory CD4+ T cells from blood. The receptors were gathered from a man under 40 in good health. Each CDR3 is given with its conserved first and last residue. The D gene is left open where the match is weak. The size field is filled for only some rows; it gives once, few, many or a size class.

v_call: TRBV27
cdr3_length: 13
clone_size: many
d_call: NA
j_call: TRBJ2-2
cdr3_nt: TGTGCCAGCAGTTTTGGGCGTACCGGGGAGCTGTTTTTT
cdr3_aa: CASSFGRTGELFF

v_call: TRBV7-2
cdr3_length: 16
clone_size: NA
d_call: NA
j_call: TRBJ2-7
cdr3_nt: TGTGCCAGCAGTGACCCGGGACTCGTGAGCTCCTACGAGCAGTACTTC
cdr3_aa: CASSDPGLVSSYEQYF

v_call: TRBV6-1
cdr3_length: 14
clone_size: few
d_call: NA
j_call: TRBJ2-1
cdr3_nt: TGTGCCAGCTGCGTAGTCGGTTACTACAATGAGCAGTTCTTC
cdr3_aa: CASCVVGYYNEQFF

v_call: TRBV7-7
cdr3_length: 17
clone_size: few
d_call: NA
j_call: TRBJ2-3
cdr3_nt: TGTGCCAGCAGCTTGGGCATAGGGGGAGGGCGCACAGATACGCAGTATTTT
cdr3_aa: CASSLGIGGGRTDTQYF

v_call: TRBV4-1
cdr3_length: 16
clone_size: few
d_call: TRBD2
j_call: TRBJ2-1
cdr3_nt: TGCGCCAGCACCGGGACTAGCTTGCCCGAATGCAATGAGCAGTTCTTC
cdr3_aa: CASTGTSLPECNEQFF

v_call: TRBV7-9
cdr3_length: 17
clone_size: few
d_call: TRBD2
j_call: TRBJ2-1
cdr3_nt: TGTGCCAGCAGCCGCATCCTAGCGGGGGGCGGTTACAATGAGCAGTTCTTC
cdr3_aa: CASSRILAGGGYNEQFF

v_call: TRBV11-2
cdr3_length: 13
clone_size: few
d_call: NA
j_call: TRBJ1-1
cdr3_nt: TGTGCCAGCAGCCTAGGGGATAACACTGAAGCTTTCTTT
cdr3_aa: CASSLGDNTEAFF

v_call: TRBV19
cdr3_length: 14
clone_size: NA
d_call: NA
j_call: TRBJ1-2
cdr3_nt: TGTGCCAGTAGTATTGTCAGGCAGAAAAATGGCTACACCTTC
cdr3_aa: CASSIVRQKNGYTF

v_call: TRBV28
cdr3_length: 13
clone_size: few
d_call: TRBD1
j_call: TRBJ1-5
cdr3_nt: TGTGCCACGGGACAGGGGGCTGGGCAGCCCCAGCATTTT
cdr3_aa: CATGQGAGQPQHF

v_call: TRBV2
cdr3_length: 15
clone_size: few
d_call: TRBD1
j_call: TRBJ1-4
cdr3_nt: TGTGCCAGCACCCCGGTCGGACAGGGCCTTGGAAAACTGTTTTTT
cdr3_aa: CASTPVGQGLGKLFF

v_call: TRBV10-1
cdr3_length: 14
clone_size: NA
d_call: NA
j_call: TRBJ1-5
cdr3_nt: TGCGCCAGCAGTGAACAGGGTGTAGATCAGCCCCAGCATTTT
cdr3_aa: CASSEQGVDQPQHF

v_call: TRBV7-6
cdr3_length: 13
clone_size: few
d_call: NA
j_call: TRBJ2-7
cdr3_nt: TGTGCCAGCAGCTCGACCAGCTCCTACGAGCAGTACTTC
cdr3_aa: CASSSTSSYEQYF

v_call: TRBV2
cdr3_length: 14
clone_size: NA
d_call: NA
j_call: TRBJ1-1
cdr3_nt: TGTGCCAGCAGTGACGGGACCGCCGACACTGAAGCTTTCTTT
cdr3_aa: CASSDGTADTEAFF

v_call: TRBV7-3
cdr3_length: 15
clone_size: NA
d_call: TRBD2
j_call: TRBJ2-5
cdr3_nt: TGTGCCAGCAGCTTAGGGGGAGGGCCAGAAGAGACCCAGTACTTC
cdr3_aa: CASSLGGGPEETQYF

v_call: TRBV7-3
cdr3_length: 14
clone_size: NA
d_call: TRBD2
j_call: TRBJ2-1
cdr3_nt: TGTGCCAGCAGCCGTAGCGGGTCAAATAAGGAGCAGTTCTTC
cdr3_aa: CASSRSGSNKEQFF

v_call: TRBV20-1
cdr3_length: 10
clone_size: NA
d_call: NA
j_call: TRBJ2-5
cdr3_nt: TGCAGTGCTCTTTTGGAGACCCAGTACTTC
cdr3_aa: CSALLETQYF

v_call: TRBV6-5
cdr3_length: 14
clone_size: few
d_call: NA
j_call: TRBJ1-1
cdr3_nt: TGTGCCAGCAGAGCAGGGTTGGGGTACACTGAAGCTTTCTTT
cdr3_aa: CASRAGLGYTEAFF

v_call: TRBV5-5
cdr3_length: 15
clone_size: NA
d_call: NA
j_call: TRBJ2-2
cdr3_nt: TGTGCCAGCAGCTTGGGGCGGTGGGGCACCGGGGAGCTGTTTTTT
cdr3_aa: CASSLGRWGTGELFF

v_call: TRBV23-1
cdr3_length: 15
clone_size: NA
d_call: NA
j_call: TRBJ1-5
cdr3_nt: TGCGCCAGCAGTCAAGATTCAGGGATAAATCAGCCCCAGCATTTT
cdr3_aa: CASSQDSGINQPQHF

v_call: TRBV6-5
cdr3_length: 14
clone_size: NA
d_call: NA
j_call: TRBJ2-6
cdr3_nt: TGTGCCATCAGTGACAGCGCGGGGGCCAACGTCCTGACTTTC
cdr3_aa: CAISDSAGANVLTF

v_call: TRBV7-8
cdr3_length: 12
clone_size: few
d_call: NA
j_call: TRBJ2-7
cdr3_nt: TGTGCCAGCAGCCCAGGGGTGGGCGAGCAGTACTTC
cdr3_aa: CASSPGVGEQYF

v_call: TRBV7-9
cdr3_length: 16
clone_size: NA
d_call: TRBD2
j_call: TRBJ2-1
cdr3_nt: TGTGCCAGCAGCTTAGGCGGTAGCGGGGGGTTGAATGAGCAGTTCTTC
cdr3_aa: CASSLGGSGGLNEQFF

v_call: TRBV27
cdr3_length: 15
clone_size: NA
d_call: TRBD2
j_call: TRBJ2-1
cdr3_nt: TGTGCCAGCAGAGCACTAGCGGGGGGGACGGATGAGCAGTTCTTC
cdr3_aa: CASRALAGGTDEQFF

v_call: TRBV9
cdr3_length: 16
clone_size: NA
d_call: NA
j_call: TRBJ2-4
cdr3_nt: TGTGCCAGCAGCGTAGTCCCCCTTCCTCCTGGGAACATTCAGTACTTC
cdr3_aa: CASSVVPLPPGNIQYF

v_call: TRBV12-2
cdr3_length: 17
clone_size: NA
d_call: NA
j_call: TRBJ2-7
cdr3_nt: TGTGCAAGTCGCTTTTTAACTACAGGGGGAGGCTCCTACGAGCAGTACTTC
cdr3_aa: CASRFLTTGGGSYEQYF

v_call: TRBV7-2
cdr3_length: 14
clone_size: NA
d_call: NA
j_call: TRBJ1-2
cdr3_nt: TGTGCCAGCAGCTTGTCGCGACATAACTATGGCTACACCTTC
cdr3_aa: CASSLSRHNYGYTF

v_call: TRBV30
cdr3_length: 14
clone_size: few
d_call: NA
j_call: TRBJ1-5
cdr3_nt: TGTGCCTGGAGTACAGGGTCTGAAGGTCAGCCCCAGCATTTT
cdr3_aa: CAWSTGSEGQPQHF

v_call: TRBV7-9
cdr3_length: 13
clone_size: NA
d_call: NA
j_call: TRBJ2-5
cdr3_nt: TGTGCCAGCAGCTTTGGACCCGGGGAGACCCAGTACTTC
cdr3_aa: CASSFGPGETQYF